This TCR gamma chain was documented in a study of Vδ1+ human thymocytes. General study findings and limits: In the thymus, TRG and TRD repertoires looked highly polyclonal with Gaussian CDR3 lengths.

This clone was counted between two and nine times. Its antigen is undetermined. Other DNA sequences within the sample encode an identical CDR3. This CDR3 has 11 residues. J gave up 10 bases and V 0 bases, and 3 bases lay outside the gene matches. Germline CDR1 and CDR2: GITISATS and ISYDGTV (reference sequence). Extracted RNA was reverse transcribed into cDNA. CDR3 amplicons came from multiplex PCR with pooled V-gene forward and constant-region reverse primers. TCRdb re-called the multiplex PCR reads with CATT. Found here are about 27,000 gamma-chain clones, over 15% of them singletons; the top ten hold under 2%.

The origin of this receptor is a boy in the first two years of life who had congenital heart surgery. Sequencing used Vdelta1+ gamma-delta thymocytes from the thymus. Subset meaning: FACS-sorted CD3+ TCRalphabeta- TCRVdelta1+ TCRVdelta2- thymocytes. This rearrangement joins TRGV9 to TRGJ1 or TRGJ2. CDR3 protein: CALWEVVKKLF. The CDR3 nucleotides read TGTGCCTTGTGGGAGGTGGTGAAGAAACTCTTT.